The present TCR beta chain was sequenced within a study of T cells in Graves' hyperthyroidism and ophthalmopathy. No progression to ophthalmopathy during 18 months of follow-up defined stable disease. Diagnosing involved the use of clinical symptoms, serum thyroxine and TRAb, thyroid ultrasound and orbital computed tomography. Germline CDR1 and CDR2: LNHDA and SQIVND (reference sequence). The CDR3 extends over 16 amino acids. Trimming left V 0 bases short and J 6 bases short, with 15 bases between. This clonotype has only one observation. What was amplified from RNA transcripts were TCR beta CDR3 regions. In the first-round RT-PCR of the TCR CDR3, the HTBI primer set was used. MiXCR, applied by TCRdb to the multiplex PCR reads, yields one record per CDR3 protein. The profile covers 380,000 or so distinct CDR3 sequences, with roughly 13% appearing a single time and 20% to 25% taken by the ten largest.

Sequences were obtained from blood. V usage is TRBV19 and J usage is TRBJ2-1; D unclear. The receptor comes from a woman under 40 with Graves' hyperthyroidism. CDR3 in DNA: TGTGCCAGTAGTATAGATCATCTAATCCAGCCCAATGAGCAGTTCTTC. Amino acids: CASSIDHLIQPNEQFF.